This T cell receptor (beta chain) came from a study of T cell responses to AZD1222 COVID-19 vaccine (dated by TCRdb to the early 2020s). Regarding the complete study: A total of 230 to 250 trial participants underwent TCR sequencing, of whom some 210 received two doses of AZD1222 and about 25 received two doses of the MenACWY control vaccine. Trial participants were enrolled by age into subgroups of 18-55, 56-69 and 70-plus years, and 148, 28 and 57 TCR-sequenced participants, respectively, were included in these subgroups.

The CDR3 regions of human TCRbeta chains were analyzed by immunosequencing. The study's processing was this. TCRs in the repertoires were compared against a reference library of SARS-CoV-2-specific TCRs that had been generated with the MIRA antigen-specificity platform. Breadth was defined as the fraction of unique TCRs that were SARS-CoV-2-associated, and depth was defined as the fraction of total T cells that were SARS-CoV-2-associated. Using the MIRA data, every spike-specific TCR was mapped to the spike region that the TCR reacted to and assigned to either a CD4 or a CD8 class. Log10-transformed breadth and depth values were compared by one-way ANOVA with Sidak's multiple comparisons tests. Imported from immuneACCESS, the table was reduced by TCRdb to in-frame sequences with V and J called. These copies leave out some clones; in studies compared against another copy, an unresolved V gene accounts for under half, and the cause of the remainder is not known. Clone size and V and J calls were adopted from that table, with D and trimming inferred from the DNA. The sample table records approximately 77,000 clones; more than 90% of these occur just once. The ten largest clones capture approximately 4.5% of the sample.

Paper-wide results and their limitations: Conclusions about previously exposed vaccinees were limited because only six or seven AZD1222 recipients were SARS-CoV-2 seropositive at baseline. Because no day 14 peak-response samples were available, repertoires were characterized only after the peak T cell response. The vaccine-associated CD4 TCRs covered the entire spike protein, and the dominant responses fell in regions 160-218 and 743-854. Spike-specific TCR breadth and depth rose significantly after two AZD1222 doses compared with day 0 and with MenACWY recipients. In the small 56-69-year group, the increase in depth fell short of significance, most likely because of low power. Participants were mostly white British and included more females than males, and it was suggested by the authors that clonal diversity may have been underestimated. Reportedly, almost half of the unique spike-specific TCRs recognized epitopes lying outside the regions that are mutated in the B.1.351 and B.1.1.7 variants.

The meaning of the sample's time point label: about 28 days (+/-7) after the second vaccine dose. Because spike-specific TCR depth and breadth did not differ between the two schedules, AZD1222 recipients who got a second dose at roughly 4 weeks were pooled with those who got a second dose at roughly 12 weeks. Vaccinee samples were obtained from the UK trials COV001 and COV002, which included a single-blind randomized controlled phase 2/3 trial of AZD1222 (ChAdOx1 nCoV-19) in healthy adults. Trial participant PBMC samples were collected at day 0 and day 28 after the second dose for TCRbeta chain sequencing. Comments on this clone: Its antigen is still unknown. No much larger clone is present one base from it, and per-base qualities are unavailable.

In the germline V gene, CDR1 corresponds to LGHNT and CDR2 to FRNRAP. Trimming accounts for 0 bases at V and 2 bases at J, while the number of junction bases matched to no gene is 8. From the cysteine up to the phenylalanine, the CDR3 has a length of 17 residues. Only the CDR3 DNA is retained, 51 bases long and in frame from the first base. This receptor chain uses TRBV12-5 and TRBJ1-1, and TRBD1 aligns with 8 junction nucleotides. The clonotype originates from an adult who received the AZD1222 COVID-19 vaccine. This sample comprised peripheral blood, obtained 28 days after the second AZD1222 dose. The CDR3 is CASGLVLNRGYNTEAFF. The nucleotides are TGTGCTAGTGGTTTGGTACTTAACAGGGGGTACAACACTGAAGCTTTCTTT. Supplemented by the reference TRBV12-5 and TRBJ1-1 proteins around the CDR3, the complete variable domain is DARVTQTPRHKVTEMGQEVTMRCQPILGHNTVFWYRQTMMQGLELLAYFRNRAPLDDSGMPKDRFSAEMPDATLATLKIQPSEPRDSAVYFCASGLVLNRGYNTEAFFGQGTRLTVV.